The sequence of this T cell receptor beta chain was determined in a study of neurological immune-mediated disorders (dated by TCRdb to between 2018 and 2021). For the wider study: Among the 34 multiple sclerosis patients, relapsing-remitting MS accounted for about 31 and secondary progressive MS accounted for 3. The study compared peripheral blood TCR-beta repertoires of HTLV-I-associated myelopathy (HAM/TSP) patients, multiple sclerosis patients and healthy controls using UMI-based sequencing. The 95 to 110 TCR-beta libraries covered PBMC samples along with longitudinal samples, technical triplicates, and paired sorted CD4+ and CD8+ T-cell subsets. The cohort was made up of 68 subjects, consisting of roughly 15 HAM/TSP patients, about 34 multiple sclerosis patients and around 20 healthy controls. Study-wide conclusions, independent of this receptor: The highest TCR clonal expansion was observed in HAM/TSP patients, whereas the lowest was observed in MS patients, even when compared with healthy controls. The MS cluster was not associated with any clinical or MRI features, and the authors stated that larger cohorts are needed. No identical CDR3 amino acid sequences were found to be shared among expanded clones across subjects, suggesting that TCR-beta repertoires were private in all groups. Phylogenetic analysis grouped repertoires from 18 of 34 MS patients into a cluster of related CDR3 sequences, suggesting a possible repertoire-level signature.

cDNA was synthesized by template-switch 5'RACE using a primer with a 10-nucleotide random unique molecular identifier that tagged each TCR transcript. Over 180 million TCR-beta sequences, covering 15-18 subjects, were produced in each sequencing run. The RNeasy kit was used for extraction of total RNA. The KAPA Real-time Library Amplification kit was used to amplify TCR-beta VDJ regions with primers targeting the TCR constant region and the 5'RACE anchor. Sample indexes and Illumina adaptors were added in a first PCR, and a second PCR then increased library yield. After Ampure bead purification, the TCR product of roughly 650 bp was size-selected on a 2% E-gel SizeSelection system. Before pooling, library quality was checked on a Bioanalyzer, concentration was measured with Qubit, and libraries were quantified with the Kapa Library Quantification kit. Paired-end 2 x 150 bp sequencing of the libraries was performed on an Illumina HiSeq 2500. To increase sequence diversity, roughly 25-31% phiX was spiked into each library pool. The paper's processing steps were these. The UMI-based MiGEC pipeline processed quality-filtered reads and removed over 80% of raw TCR sequences during error correction. VDJ genes were aligned to IMGT germline references, and each clonotype was defined by a unique CDR3 amino acid sequence together with V-J genes. VDJtools evaluated clonal expansion, Shannon diversity and CDR3 relatedness (CalcPairwiseDistances, ClusterSamples); CLCbio workbench built phylogenetic trees. Using coefficient-of-variation modelling across technical triplicates, the study counted a clone as expanded if it had at least 8 unique UMIs. Using fastp at Q25 and MiXCR, TCRdb reprocessed the public reads and kept productive beta chains. Every CDR3 protein is listed once, alongside the most common genes and DNA of its rows. The V and J calls and clone size are TCRdb's, not the authors'. The sample data list some 65,000 distinct CDR3 sequences, and 3.5% to 4.5% of these were observed just once. The ten largest account for roughly 2.5% of the sample.

This clonotype was seen many times. There is no known antigen for this receptor. It has no much larger one-base neighbor in the sample; base qualities were not kept. The cysteine opens and the phenylalanine closes a CDR3 of 14 amino acids. CDR3 DNA is the only sequence kept; it has 42 bases, read in frame from the first base. V drops 5 bases and J drops 5 bases, leaving 15 bases in between. Libraries from unsorted PBMCs were made from 2 million PBMCs kept in RNAlater at -80 degrees C until RNA extraction. Multiple sclerosis patients were enrolled in a US clinical protocol evaluating disease progression by magnetic resonance imaging. Peripheral blood was subjected to Ficoll-Hypaque density gradient centrifugation to isolate PBMCs, which were then cryopreserved in liquid nitrogen.

What was sequenced was PBMCs. The sequence joins TRBV12-3 or TRBV12-4 to TRBJ2-5; the D segment may tentatively be TRBD1 or TRBD2, each giving 5 matched bases. This TCR derives from a man aged 50-59 years with multiple sclerosis. The bases are TGTGCCAGCAGTCCCGGGACCGTTTGGGAGACCCAGTACTTC. The resulting protein is CASSPGTVWETQYF.